Presented here are 15 T cell receptor beta chains from one specimen sequenced in a study of cytotoxic CD8 clonotypes in ibrutinib-treated CLL. Using immunoSEQ multiplex PCR, the repertoire was profiled, and TCRdb retains in-frame clones only, with some absent. The data show more than 300,000 clones, about 80% seen once. The sample consisted of PBMCs, taken before ibrutinib treatment. All receptors come from a human donor with chronic lymphocytic leukemia.

The chain joins TRBV28 to TRBJ2-5; 8 nucleotides match TRBD2. V was pared by 5 bases and J by 4 bases, with 3 bases of the junction left unmatched. From germline, CDR1 is MDHEN and CDR2 SYDVKM. The CDR3 runs to 13 residues. The CDR3 coding sequence is TGTGCCAGCAGTCACGGACTAGCAGAGACCCAGTACTTC. Encoded protein: CASSHGLAETQYF.

In its sample, this clone was seen a few times. The chain recombines TRBV11-2 with TRBJ2-5; a possible D gene is TRBD2 (5 bases). The CDR3 is 13 residues long. From germline, CDR1 is SGHAT and CDR2 FQNNGV. Between the trimmed V and J ends, which lost 6 bases and 4 bases, there was a span of 12 bases. This chain's CDR3 is CASRPRGGETQYF. The DNA of the CDR3 is TGTGCCAGCAGGCCTCGGGGTGGAGAGACCCAGTACTTC.

The chain couples TRBV27 to TRBJ1-4; 8 bases agree with TRBD1. V lost 5 bases and J lost 5; bases outside the gene matches: 7. Germline loops: CDR1 MNHEY, CDR2 SMNVEV (reference sequence). The CDR3 sequence is 15 residues long. The CDR3 protein is CASSPWTGSNEKLFF. The CDR3 coding sequence is TGTGCCAGCAGTCCCTGGACAGGGAGCAATGAAAAACTGTTTTTT.

The chain has TRBV5-4 and TRBJ2-1, with TRBD2 matching over 7 bases. Germline trimming cut 2 bases from V and 8 bases from J; bases unmatched to any gene: 10. CDR3 length equals 15 residues. Germline CDR1 is SGHNT and CDR2 is YYREEE (reference sequence). CDR3 amino acids: CASSFYSGSAHEQFF. CDR3 coding DNA: TGTGCCAGCAGCTTTTATAGCGGGTCAGCACATGAGCAGTTCTTC.

The J gene is TRBJ2-3, the V gene TRBV7-2; 12 nucleotides align to TRBD2. The V and J ends lost 6 bases and 2 bases, in that order; junction bases with no gene match: 6. The germline CDR1 and CDR2 sequences are SGHTA and FQGNSA. CDR3 length equals 16 residues. The DNA of the CDR3 is TGTGCCAGCAGAGCGACTAGCGGGAGATTCACAGATACGCAGTATTTT. Translating gives CASRATSGRFTDTQYF.

V gene TRBV27 combines with J gene TRBJ2-3, with 8 bases identical to TRBD2. V lost 3 bases, J lost 3 bases, and 2 bases stayed unmatched. This CDR3 is 14 amino acids long. CDR1 is MNHEY, CDR2 SMNVEV, per germline (reference sequence). CDR3 amino acids: CASSFSGKTDTQYF. The CDR3 DNA sequence: TGTGCCAGCAGTTTTAGCGGGAAAACAGATACGCAGTATTTT.

This chain connects TRBV10-2 to TRBJ2-1, with 8 bases aligning to TRBD2. Germline values: CDR1 WSHSY, CDR2 SAAADI. Unmatched junction bases numbered 4, after V lost 6 bases and J lost 6 bases. The length of the CDR3 is 13 residues. The CDR3 nucleotides are TGCGCCAGCAGCGTGGGACTAGTCAATGAGCAGTTCTTC. This sequence encodes CASSVGLVNEQFF.

The chain couples TRBV11-3 to TRBJ2-5, with D hard to call. Trimming stripped 1 base from V and 7 bases from J, with 13 bases between. Germline V gene sequence: CDR1 SGHNT, CDR2 YENEEA. The length of the CDR3 is 14 residues. Here the CDR3 reads CASSLGKGFWTQYF. CDR3 nucleotide sequence: TGTGCCAGCAGCTTAGGAAAGGGATTTTGGACCCAGTACTTC.

The chain recombines TRBV9 with TRBJ1-2; a possible D gene is TRBD1 (5 bases). CDR3 length: 12 amino acids. Germline V gives CDR1 SGDLS, CDR2 YYNGEE. The V and J ends lost 3 bases and 4 bases respectively, with 7 bases between them. The CDR3 loop reads CASSEQAYGYTF. The CDR3, as DNA: TGTGCCAGCAGCGAACAGGCCTATGGCTACACCTTC.

This chain joins TRBV7-9 and TRBJ1-3; the D is unclear. Germline assignment: CDR1 SEHNR and CDR2 FQNEAQ (reference sequence). The CDR3 covers 18 residues. Trimming removed 5 bases from V and 0 bases from J, with 20 bases in between. The CDR3 sequence is CASSHPRRKINSGNTIYF. CDR3 in DNA: TGTGCCAGCAGCCACCCTCGGCGGAAAATAAACTCTGGAAACACCATATATTTT.

This clone was recorded only once. V is TRBV7-2 and J is TRBJ2-7, with D unresolved. Between the trimmed V and J ends, which lost 1 base and 5 bases, there was a span of 12 bases. CDR3 length: 14 amino acids. CDR1 is SGHTA and CDR2 is FQGNSA in the germline V gene. Written as DNA, the CDR3 is TGTGCCAGCAGCTTAGGTCGAGAGTCGGACGAGCAGTACTTC. It is translated as CASSLGRESDEQYF.

The V and J genes are TRBV30 and TRBJ1-1; D is perhaps TRBD1 (5 bases). The length of the CDR3 is 15 residues. Trimming took off 4 bases at V and 6 bases at J, with 21 bases between the two ends. The germline CDR1 and CDR2 sequences are GTSNPN and SVGIG (reference sequence). The CDR3 is CAWIPGRSSTSEAFF. The CDR3 region has the DNA TGTGCCTGGATCCCAGGGCGGTCTTCTACCTCTGAAGCTTTCTTT.

The gene calls are TRBV28 and TRBJ1-2; no clear D. This CDR3 region has 13 residues. The germline V and J ends were trimmed by 3 bases and 0 bases, with 5 bases remaining between them. The germline CDR1 and CDR2 sequences are MDHEN and SYDVKM. CDR3 nucleotide sequence: TGTGCCAGCAGTTTGCAGTCTAACTATGGCTACACCTTC. Encoded protein: CASSLQSNYGYTF.

The chain couples TRBV5-1 to TRBJ2-1; 7 bases fit TRBD2. J was trimmed by 4 bases and V by 0 bases; bases with no gene match: 4. Per germline, CDR1 SGHRS and CDR2 YFSETQ. There are 15 residues in the CDR3. CDR3 nucleotides: TGCGCCAGCAGCTTGGCGGGAGGAGGGTACAATGAGCAGTTCTTC. Translation: CASSLAGGGYNEQFF.

V usage is TRBV5-1 and J usage is TRBJ2-5, with D perhaps TRBD2 (5 bases). Germline lookup yields CDR1 SGHRS and CDR2 YFSETQ. The CDR3 runs to 17 residues. V was pared by 4 bases and J by 5 bases, with 24 bases between. The chain's CDR3 is CASSPGLIIALGETQYF. As DNA, the CDR3 is TGCGCCAGCAGCCCAGGACTTATTATAGCCCTAGGTGAGACCCAGTACTTC. Combining the CDR3 with reference TRBV5-1 and TRBJ2-5 gives the whole variable domain KAGVTQTPRYLIKTRGQQVTLSCSPISGHRSVSWYQQTPGQGLQFLFEYFSETQRNKGNFPGRFSGRQFSNSRSEMNVSTLELGDSALYLCASSPGLIIALGETQYFGPGTRLLVL.